This record concerns one T cell receptor (beta chain) sequence. What it binds is unknown. The authors split each subset's genomic DNA evenly across several immunoSEQ plates. This table comes from immunoSEQ multiplex PCR, and its TCRdb copy is limited to in-frame clones, with some not included. This sample has about 1.5 million clones; 98% occur once, and the top ten carry about 0.45%. Free of recent acute infections or vaccinations, the donors were healthy HIV-negative adults. The CDR3 spans 16 residues. Trimming left V 2 bases short and J 2 bases short, with 16 bases between. Germline V gene lookup returns CDR1 SGHRS and CDR2 YFSETQ. These data are taken from a study of shared clonotypes between healthy human individuals. Background on the study: Each donor contributed plates that comprised three CD4 naive, three CD4 memory, two CD8 naive and one CD8 memory.

Notes on the study in general: Estimated clonotype richness was generally higher in naive than memory subsets.

This sequence was found in a man aged 30 to 39 in good health. The chain has TRBV5-1 and TRBJ2-5; D call uncertain. The sample was naive CD4+ T cells sorted from blood. Documented subset: CD45RA+ positively selected. The DNA for the CDR3 is TGCGCCAGCAGCTTCGGCGGACGGAGTACTCAAGAGACCCAGTACTTC. Translating it yields CASSFGGRSTQETQYF.